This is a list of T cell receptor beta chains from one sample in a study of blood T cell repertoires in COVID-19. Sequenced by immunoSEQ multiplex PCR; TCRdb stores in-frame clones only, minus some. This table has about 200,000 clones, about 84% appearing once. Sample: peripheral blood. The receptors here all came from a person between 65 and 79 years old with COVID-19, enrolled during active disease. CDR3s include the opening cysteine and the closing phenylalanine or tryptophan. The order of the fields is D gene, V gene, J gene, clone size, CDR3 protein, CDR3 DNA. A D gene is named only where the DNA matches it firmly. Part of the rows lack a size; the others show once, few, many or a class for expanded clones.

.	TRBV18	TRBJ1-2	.	CASSQSGQLGYTF	TGTGCCAGCTCACAATCAGGACAGTTGGGCTACACCTTC
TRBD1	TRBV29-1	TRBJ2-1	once	CSVGQGDNEQFF	TGCAGCGTGGGACAGGGTGACAATGAGCAGTTCTTC
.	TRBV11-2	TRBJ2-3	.	CASRLGRGTDSVDTQYF	TGTGCCAGCAGGCTAGGTCGGGGGACAGACAGCGTAGATACGCAGTATTTT
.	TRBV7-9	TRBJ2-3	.	CASSTTFSTSSTDTQYF	TGTGCCAGCAGCACCACCTTTTCTACTTCTAGCACAGATACGCAGTATTTT
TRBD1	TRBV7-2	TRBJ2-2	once	CASSLRTGNTGELFF	TGTGCCAGCAGCTTGCGGACAGGGAACACCGGGGAGCTGTTTTTT
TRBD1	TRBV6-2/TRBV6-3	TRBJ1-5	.	CASSDRASPNQPQHF	TGTGCCAGCAGTGACAGGGCAAGTCCCAATCAGCCCCAGCATTTT
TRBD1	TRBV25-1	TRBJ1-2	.	CASRQGVYGYTF	TGTGCCAGCAGGCAGGGGGTCTATGGCTACACCTTC
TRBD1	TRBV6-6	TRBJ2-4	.	CASRRQGSSLEAKNIQYF	TGTGCCAGCAGACGACAGGGATCCTCCCTGGAGGCCAAAAACATTCAGTACTTC
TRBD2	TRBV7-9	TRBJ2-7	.	CASSLALGGKQYF	TGTGCCAGCAGCTTAGCGTTGGGGGGGAAGCAGTACTTC
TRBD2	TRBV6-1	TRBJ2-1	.	CASSEATSPGLAGPSSYNEQFF	TGTGCCAGCAGTGAAGCTACTTCTCCGGGGCTAGCGGGGCCGAGCTCCTACAATGAGCAGTTCTTC
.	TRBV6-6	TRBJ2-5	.	CASSYSTGQETQYF	TGTGCCAGCAGTTACTCGACAGGTCAAGAGACCCAGTACTTC
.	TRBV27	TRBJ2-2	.	CASSLSGLSNTGELFF	TGTGCCAGCAGTTTAAGCGGTCTATCGAACACCGGGGAGCTGTTTTTT
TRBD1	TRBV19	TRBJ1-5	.	CASSPTGGGQPQHF	TGTGCCAGTAGCCCGACAGGGGGTGGTCAGCCCCAGCATTTT
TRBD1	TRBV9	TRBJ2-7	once	CASSARTGAGEQYF	TGTGCCAGCAGCGCCCGGACAGGGGCGGGCGAGCAGTACTTC
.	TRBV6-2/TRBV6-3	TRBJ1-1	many	CASSLGPNTEAFF	TGTGCCAGCAGTTTGGGCCCGAACACTGAAGCTTTCTTT
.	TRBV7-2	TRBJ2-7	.	CASSLRSGVGYEQYF	TGTGCCAGCAGCTTAAGATCAGGGGTGGGCTACGAGCAGTACTTC
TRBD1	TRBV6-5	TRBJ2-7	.	CASSPGTVRYEQYF	TGTGCCAGCAGCCCCGGGACAGTACGCTACGAGCAGTACTTC
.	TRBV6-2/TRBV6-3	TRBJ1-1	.	CASSYIPASEAFF	TGTGCCAGCAGTTACATCCCAGCGTCTGAAGCTTTCTTT
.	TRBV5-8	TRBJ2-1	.	CASSFDGAYNEQFF	TGTGCCAGCAGCTTCGACGGAGCCTACAATGAGCAGTTCTTC
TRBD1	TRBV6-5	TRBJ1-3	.	CAGMDRLTGNTIYF	TGTGCCGGCATGGACAGGTTAACTGGAAACACCATATATTTT
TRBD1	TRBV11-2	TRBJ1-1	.	CASSLTPGQVISEAFF	TGTGCCAGCAGCTTAACCCCTGGACAGGTGATCTCTGAAGCTTTCTTT
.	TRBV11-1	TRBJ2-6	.	CASSRSNSGANVLTF	TGTGCCAGCAGCCGGAGTAACTCTGGGGCCAACGTCCTGACTTTC
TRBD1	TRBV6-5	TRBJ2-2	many	CASRKGADTGELFF	TGTGCCAGCAGGAAGGGGGCTGACACCGGGGAGCTGTTTTTT
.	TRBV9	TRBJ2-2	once	CASKVSSRGPGELFF	TGTGCCAGCAAGGTGTCGTCCAGGGGTCCCGGGGAGCTGTTTTTT
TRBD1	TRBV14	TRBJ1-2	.	CASSHYRGGNYGYTF	TGTGCCAGCAGCCACTACAGGGGCGGGAACTATGGCTACACCTTC
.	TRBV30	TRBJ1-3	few	CAWSVPRGFGNTIYF	TGTGCCTGGAGTGTACCCAGGGGCTTTGGAAACACCATATATTTT
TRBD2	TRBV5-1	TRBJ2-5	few	CASSLGLAVSETQYF	TGCGCCAGCAGCTTGGGACTAGCGGTATCAGAGACCCAGTACTTC
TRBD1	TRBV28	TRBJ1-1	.	CASSPWGTGGDTEAFF	TGTGCCAGCAGTCCCTGGGGGACAGGAGGGGACACTGAAGCTTTCTTT
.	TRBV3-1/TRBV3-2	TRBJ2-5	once	CASSQAGTPRPGETQYF	TGTGCCAGCAGCCAAGCTGGAACACCAAGACCGGGAGAGACCCAGTACTTC
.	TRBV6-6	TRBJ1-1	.	CASSPGPSGAFF	TGTGCCAGCAGCCCTGGCCCCTCAGGAGCTTTCTTT
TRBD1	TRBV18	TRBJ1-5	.	CASSQDREQPQHF	TGTGCCAGCTCACAAGACAGGGAGCAGCCCCAGCATTTT
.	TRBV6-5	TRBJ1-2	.	CASSQALGYTF	TGTGCCAGCAGTCAGGCTTTAGGCTACACCTTC
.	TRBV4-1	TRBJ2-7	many	CASSLSGYSYEQYF	TGCGCCAGCAGCCTCAGCGGGTACTCCTACGAGCAGTACTTC
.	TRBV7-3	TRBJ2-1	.	CASSLKGRRGGHNEQFF	TGTGCCAGCAGCTTAAAGGGTCGACGGGGTGGGCACAATGAGCAGTTCTTC
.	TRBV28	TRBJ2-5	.	CASSPTGGEETQYF	TGTGCCAGCAGTCCCACAGGCGGCGAAGAGACCCAGTACTTC
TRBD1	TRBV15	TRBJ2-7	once	CATSRGTGAISYEQYF	TGTGCCACCAGCAGAGGGACAGGGGCCATCTCCTACGAGCAGTACTTC
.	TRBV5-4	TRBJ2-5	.	CASSFSSKRETQYF	TGTGCCAGCAGCTTCTCTAGCAAACGCGAGACCCAGTACTTC
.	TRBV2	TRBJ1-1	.	CASSALQGSVNTEAFF	TGTGCCAGCAGTGCCTTACAGGGATCTGTGAATACTGAAGCTTTCTTT
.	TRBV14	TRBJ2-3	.	CASSQARGLKYF	TGTGCCAGCAGCCAAGCTCGGGGATTAAAGTATTTT
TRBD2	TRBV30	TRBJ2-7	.	CAWSARWGGSSYEQYF	TGTGCCTGGAGTGCCCGATGGGGCGGGAGCTCCTACGAGCAGTACTTC
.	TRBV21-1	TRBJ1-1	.	CASSDRVLNTEAFF	TGTGCCAGCAGCGACAGGGTCCTGAACACTGAAGCTTTCTTT
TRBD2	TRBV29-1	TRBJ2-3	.	CSVPSGGGTDTQYF	TGCAGCGTTCCCTCCGGGGGGGGCACAGATACGCAGTATTTT
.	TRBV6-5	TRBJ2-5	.	CASSKPGSRETQYF	TGTGCCAGCAGCAAGCCCGGCAGCAGGGAGACCCAGTACTTC